The 21 T cell receptor beta chains below come from one sample, sequenced in a study of blood T cell repertoires in COVID-19. Sequencing used immunoSEQ multiplex PCR; TCRdb keeps in-frame clones, though not all of them. The data show tens of thousands of clones, roughly nine tenths seen once. The specimen was peripheral blood. These receptors were taken from a man in his 60s with COVID-19, enrolled during active disease.

A remark on this clone: One end of the junction varies from germline; a read error may be responsible. This chain links TRBV7-2 with TRBJ2-5, with 9 bases identical to TRBD2. CDR3 length: 14 amino acids. CDR1 and CDR2 from the germline V gene are SGHTA and FQGNSA. The CDR3: CASSLDPGGRGFNF. The CDR3 nucleotides are TGTGCCAGCAGCTTAGATCCTGGCGGGAGGGGTTTTAACTTC.

This chain connects TRBV5-1 to TRBJ1-1, with a possible D match to TRBD1 (5 bases). V was clipped by 0 bases and J by 6 bases, with 9 bases between them. In germline, CDR1 is SGHRS, CDR2 YFSETQ. The CDR3 loop spans 13 amino acids. For the CDR3, the DNA is TGCGCCAGCAGCTTGGTAGGGGATTCTGAAGCTTTCTTT. It specifies CASSLVGDSEAFF.

This chain uses TRBV5-1 with TRBJ2-5, with 15 bases aligning to TRBD2. V was clipped by 4 bases and J by 6 bases; unmatched bases: 10. The germline V gene encodes CDR1 SGHRS and CDR2 YFSETQ. The CDR3 totals 17 residues. The CDR3 DNA reads as TGCGCCAGCAGCCCTGGACTAGCGGGAGGGCCGAGAAAGACCCAGTACTTC. It encodes CASSPGLAGGPRKTQYF.

This clone appeared a single time. The chain joins TRBV27 to TRBJ2-1; TRBD2 agrees at 7 bases. The J segment lost 4 bases and the V segment lost 2 bases, leaving 8 bases of the junction unmatched. From germline, CDR1 is MNHEY and CDR2 SMNVEV (reference sequence). This CDR3 region has 16 residues. The CDR3 sequence is CASSLPGASGYNEQFF. CDR3 in DNA: TGTGCCAGCAGTTTACCCGGGGCTAGCGGATACAATGAGCAGTTCTTC.

This chain connects TRBV5-1 to TRBJ1-2; 12 positions agree with TRBD1. V lost 0 bases to trimming and J lost 7 bases; unmatched junction nucleotides: 7. The CDR3 loop spans 16 amino acids. CDR1 SGHRS and CDR2 YFSETQ come from the germline V gene. The CDR3 is CASSLDGTGGSVGYTF. The CDR3 DNA is TGCGCCAGCAGCTTGGACGGGACAGGGGGCTCGGTTGGCTACACCTTC. Together with reference TRBV5-1 and TRBJ1-2, the CDR3 gives the full variable domain: KAGVTQTPRYLIKTRGQQVTLSCSPISGHRSVSWYQQTPGQGLQFLFEYFSETQRNKGNFPGRFSGRQFSNSRSEMNVSTLELGDSALYLCASSLDGTGGSVGYTFGSGTRLTVV.

This chain links TRBV29-1 with TRBJ2-1; D not certain. V was pared by 3 bases and J by 9 bases, with 6 bases between. The CDR3 covers 10 residues. Germline CDR1 SQVTM, CDR2 ANQGSEA. Written as DNA, the CDR3 is TGCAGCGTTGATTTCGGTGAGCAGTTCTTC. Its protein is CSVDFGEQFF.

The CDR3, as DNA: TGTGCCAGCAATGTCGAGGGGGCGAGTTTGGGCACTGAAGCTTTCTTT. Translation gives CASNVEGASLGTEAFF. The V call is TRBV28, the J call TRBJ1-1; 7 bases fit TRBD1. CDR3 length: 16 residues. The V and J ends lost 7 bases and 4 bases, in that order; junction bases with no gene match: 15. Germline-derived CDR1 and CDR2 are MDHEN and SYDVKM. Using reference TRBV28 and TRBJ1-1 for the parts outside the CDR3, the full variable domain is DVKVTQSSRYLVKRTGEKVFLECVQDMDHENMFWYRQDPGLGLRLIYFSYDVKMKEKGDIPEGYSVSREKKERFSLILESASTNQTSMYLCASNVEGASLGTEAFFGQGTRLTVV.

The chain uses TRBV9 and TRBJ2-7; 8 bases agree with TRBD1. The CDR3 totals 14 residues. J gave up 6 bases and V 4 bases, and 9 bases lay outside the gene matches. Germline values: CDR1 SGDLS, CDR2 YYNGEE. The CDR3 protein is CASSQSWTGSEQYF. The CDR3 region has the DNA TGTGCCAGCAGCCAGAGTTGGACAGGGTCCGAGCAGTACTTC. The entire variable domain, with the rest obtained from reference TRBV9 and TRBJ2-7, is as follows: DSGVTQTPKHLITATGQRVTLRCSPRSGDLSVYWYQQSLDQGLQFLIQYYNGEERAKGNILERFSAQQFPDLHSELNLSSLELGDSALYFCASSQSWTGSEQYFGPGTRLTVT.

The chain links TRBV5-1 to TRBJ2-1, with unresolved D. This CDR3 region has 12 residues. CDR1 and CDR2 from the germline V gene are SGHRS and YFSETQ. V was shortened by 1 base and J by 6 bases, with 5 bases between the two germline ends. CDR3 sequence: CASSLTVNEQFF. The CDR3 nucleotides read TGCGCCAGCAGCTTGACAGTCAATGAGCAGTTCTTC.

The rearrangement joins TRBV5-1 to TRBJ1-2, with 8 bases identical to TRBD1. The CDR3 length is 16 residues. Germline V gene sequence: CDR1 SGHRS, CDR2 YFSETQ. The ends lost 4 bases at V and 8 bases at J; junction bases unmatched: 16. CDR3 in DNA: TGCGCCAGCAGCGCCTACGGACAGGGCACCCTCGACGGCTACACCTTC. Protein: CASSAYGQGTLDGYTF.

The sample holds a few counts of this clone. The chain has TRBV12-5 and TRBJ1-2, with 8 bases fitting TRBD1. The CDR3 covers 21 residues. Trimming took 1 base from V and 2 from J; bases not matched to a gene: 21. Germline values: CDR1 LGHNT, CDR2 FRNRAP. In DNA form, the CDR3 reads TGTGCTAGTGGTTTGGCCCAAGGGGCAGGGGGCTGGGCAATAGGAAACTATGGCTACACCTTC. Translating gives CASGLAQGAGGWAIGNYGYTF.

This clone was picked up a small number of times. One junction end does not reproduce the germline sequence, and a read error may be involved. The genes are TRBV11-3 and TRBJ2-2, with 9 nucleotides matching TRBD2. Germline assignment: CDR1 SGHNT and CDR2 YENEEA. The length of the CDR3 is 16 residues. Written as DNA, the CDR3 is TGTGCCAGCAGCCATAGCGGGAGTAGGAACGCCGGGGAGCTGTTTTTT. Its translation: CASSHSGSRNAGELFF. The variable domain in full, completed from reference TRBV11-3 and TRBJ2-2, reads EAGVVQSPRYKIIEKKQPVAFWCNPISGHNTLYWYLQNLGQGPELLIRYENEEAVDDSQLPKDRFSAERLKGVDSTLKIQPAELGDSAVYLCASSHSGSRNAGELFFGEGSRLTVL.

The chain has TRBV10-3 and TRBJ1-2; 8 positions agree with TRBD1. Trimming took 6 bases from V and 1 from J; bases not matched to a gene: 7. The CDR3 spans 15 residues. The germline CDR1 and CDR2 sequences are ENHRY and SYGVKD. The CDR3 DNA sequence: TGTGCCATCAGGGAGGACAGGGCCTTTAACTATGGCTACACCTTC. Amino acids: CAIREDRAFNYGYTF.

Points on this clone: Different DNA sequences within this sample yield the same CDR3. The chain uses TRBV28 and TRBJ1-1, with TRBD1 as a possible D gene (5 bases). The V and J ends lost 2 bases and 7 bases respectively, with 8 bases between them. Per germline, CDR1 MDHEN and CDR2 SYDVKM. The CDR3 runs 12 residues. The CDR3 nucleotides read TGTGCCAGCAGTTTACCCCAGGGTGAAGCTTTCTTT. Protein sequence: CASSLPQGEAFF.

This chain uses TRBV30 with TRBJ1-1, with 8 bases fitting TRBD1. The trim removed 2 bases at V and 4 bases at J, leaving 3 bases unmatched. The length of the CDR3 is 13 residues. Germline V CDR1 and CDR2: GTSNPN, SVGIG (reference sequence). CDR3 protein: CAWSYGQGTEAFF. The CDR3 DNA follows: TGTGCCTGGAGTTACGGACAGGGCACTGAAGCTTTCTTT.

In its sample, this clone was seen a few times. This rearrangement joins TRBV19 to TRBJ1-4; TRBD1 is a possible D gene (5 bases). This CDR3 is built from 14 residues. V lost 10 bases and J 7 bases, leaving 19 bases between the germline ends. CDR1 is LNHDA and CDR2 is SQIVND in the germline V gene (reference sequence). The CDR3: CATTFPGDGEKLFF. DNA for the CDR3: TGTGCCACCACCTTCCCGGGGGATGGTGAAAAACTGTTTTTT.

The chain recombines TRBV6-5 with TRBJ1-2, with 8 nucleotides matching TRBD1. CDR1 and CDR2 (germline): MNHEY, SVGAGI. V trimming: 4 bases; J trimming: 8 bases; junction bases outside the gene matches: 6. The CDR3 length is 13 residues. CDR3 nucleotide sequence: TGTGCCAGCAGTTTCCGGACAGGGCAGGGCTACACCTTC. Protein sequence: CASSFRTGQGYTF.

The chain is built from TRBV19 and TRBJ2-1; D is ambiguous. Trimming removed 10 bases at V and 4 bases at J, with 11 bases between. The length of the CDR3 is 12 residues. CDR1 and CDR2 from the germline V gene are LNHDA and SQIVND (reference sequence). As DNA, the CDR3 is TGTGCCAAGGAGAGATCTTACAATGAGCAGTTCTTC. This encodes CAKERSYNEQFF.

The chain links TRBV10-3 to TRBJ2-1; TRBD2 matches 11 bases. This CDR3 comprises 13 residues. Trimming took 10 bases from V and 10 from J; bases not matched to a gene: 9. CDR1 and CDR2 (germline): ENHRY, SYGVKD. The CDR3 region has the DNA TGTGCCACCACTAGCGGGAGCCAAGGGGAGCAGTTCTTC. Its protein product is CATTSGSQGEQFF.

The chain combines TRBV7-6 with TRBJ2-2; D possibly corresponds to TRBD1 (5 bases). The germline V gene encodes CDR1 SGHVS and CDR2 FNYEAQ. Trimming left V 1 base short and J 5 bases short, with 11 bases between. The length of the CDR3 is 15 residues. CDR3 bases: TGTGCCAGCAGCTTAGACCAGGGCCGAACCGGGGAGCTGTTTTTT. Its translation: CASSLDQGRTGELFF.

The CDR3 loop reads CASSYSRGQPQHF. The CDR3 nucleotides are TGTGCCAGCAGTTACTCTCGGGGTCAGCCCCAGCATTTT. The chain recombines TRBV6-2 or TRBV6-3 with TRBJ1-5; the D is unclear. The CDR3 is 13 residues long. V was cut by 0 bases and J by 6 bases, with 6 bases left in between. CDR1 and CDR2 from the germline V gene are MNHEY and SVGEGT.